The sequence of this T cell receptor (beta chain) was determined in a study of OX40 agonist ivuxolimab in advanced cancers. Study outcomes and limitations: Average numbers of expanded clones were greater in CD8+ T cells than in CD4+.

The CDR3 has 13 residues. The trim removed 9 bases at V and 2 bases at J, leaving 6 bases unmatched. CDR1 is MRHNA and CDR2 is SNTAGT in the germline V gene. The protocol was immunoSEQ multiplex PCR, while the TCRdb copy is restricted to in-frame clones and leaves out a portion. The table shows tens of thousands of clones, with roughly 82% occurring only once. To note about this clone: Its antigen is unknown.

The sequence came from an adult with an advanced solid tumor such as melanoma, head and neck, liver or kidney cancer. This material consisted of CD4+ or CD8+ T cells sorted from blood, taken in a trial of the OX40 agonist ivuxolimab. The gene calls are TRBV6-4 and TRBJ1-2; the match to TRBD1 covers 7 bases. As DNA, the CDR3 is TGTGCCAGGTTGCGGACAGGCAACTATGGCTACACCTTC. Its protein is CARLRTGNYGYTF.